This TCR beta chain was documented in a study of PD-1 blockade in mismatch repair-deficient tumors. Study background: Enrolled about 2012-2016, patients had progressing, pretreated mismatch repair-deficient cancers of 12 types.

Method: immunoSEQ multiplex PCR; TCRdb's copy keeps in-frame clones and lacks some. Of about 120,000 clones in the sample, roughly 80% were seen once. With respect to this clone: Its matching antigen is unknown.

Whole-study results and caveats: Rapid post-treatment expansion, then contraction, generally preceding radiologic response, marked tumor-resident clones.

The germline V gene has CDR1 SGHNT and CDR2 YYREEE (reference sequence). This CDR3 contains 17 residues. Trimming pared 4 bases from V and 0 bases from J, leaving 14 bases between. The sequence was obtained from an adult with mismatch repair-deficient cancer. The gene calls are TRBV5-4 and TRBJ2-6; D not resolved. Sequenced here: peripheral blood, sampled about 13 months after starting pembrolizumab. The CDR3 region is CASSLKKALSGANVLTF. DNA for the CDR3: TGTGCCAGCAGCCTCAAGAAGGCCCTCTCTGGGGCCAACGTCCTGACTTTC.